Each of the 9 T cell receptor beta chains below was sequenced from the same sample in a study of spatial heterogeneity in lung cancer (dated by TCRdb to the late 2010s). The library relied on 5' RACE. TCRdb lists the instrument as NextSeq 500. Using fastp at Q25 and MiXCR, TCRdb reprocessed the public reads and kept productive beta chains. Each CDR3 protein gets just one entry, which takes the most common genes and DNA from the rows behind it. The sample table contains some 120,000 distinct CDR3 sequences; only one count was recorded for less than 15% of them. The ten largest clones represent 16% of the sample. The time point label, read with the paper, signifies: blood at routine non-recurrence follow-up after resection. Whole RNA extracted from tumor and nontumor lung tissue, or from cryopreserved PBMC samples, was used for TCR sequencing without cell sorting. Sequencing was performed on PBMCs, taken at follow-up. These receptors all stem from a male donor with early-stage non-small cell lung cancer.

V is TRBV11-1 and J is TRBJ2-1; 10 bases align to TRBD1. The CDR3 extends over 15 amino acids. Germline V gene data show CDR1 as SGHAT and CDR2 as FQDESV (reference sequence). With 3 bases clipped from V and 7 bases from J, the junction kept 6 bases outside the gene matches. CDR3 DNA sequence: TGTGCCAGCAGCTTGGGGACAGGGGTCAGGAATGAGCAGTTCTTC. Its protein is CASSLGTGVRNEQFF. The complete variable domain, with remaining parts taken from reference TRBV11-1 and TRBJ2-1, reads EAEVAQSPRYKITEKSQAVAFWCDPISGHATLYWYRQILGQGPELLVQFQDESVVDDSQLPKDRFSAERLKGVDSTLKIQPAELGDSAMYLCASSLGTGVRNEQFFGPGTRLTVL.

This clonotype was seen only a few times. The gene calls are TRBV20-1 and TRBJ2-5, with 9 positions matching TRBD2. The ends lost 4 bases at V and 5 bases at J; junction bases unmatched: 5. Germline V gives CDR1 DFQATT, CDR2 SNEGSKA (reference sequence). This CDR3 spans 13 amino acids. CDR3 region: CSAMRGGRETQYF. The CDR3 coding sequence is TGCAGTGCTATGCGGGGGGGCCGCGAGACCCAGTACTTC.

This clonotype has ten or more counts. The chain carries TRBV20-1 and TRBJ1-5; D not resolved. Deletions cut 3 bases from V and 2 bases from J, with 11 bases between. CDR3 length: 14 residues. Germline loops: CDR1 DFQATT, CDR2 SNEGSKA (reference sequence). CDR3: CSASKGSGNQPQHF. The CDR3 coding sequence is TGCAGTGCTAGTAAGGGTTCGGGCAATCAGCCCCAGCATTTT.

V usage is TRBV19 and J usage is TRBJ1-5; perhaps TRBD1 as D (5 bases). Between the trimmed V and J ends, which lost 3 bases and 6 bases, there was a span of 15 bases. Germline CDR1 is LNHDA and CDR2 is SQIVND (reference sequence). The CDR3 is made up of 15 amino acids. The CDR3 is CASSIAGTGAQPQHF. In nucleotides, the CDR3 is TGTGCCAGTAGTATCGCAGGGACGGGCGCTCAGCCCCAGCATTTT.

Turning to this clonotype: This may be a read error: a much more frequent sequence differs by one nucleotide. The CDR3: CASSFSGASYEQYF. The CDR3 DNA follows: TGTGCCAGCAGTTTTTCTGGGGCGTCCTACGAGCAGTACTTC. The V call is TRBV28, the J call TRBJ2-7, with a weak D call TRBD1 (5 bases). The germline V and J ends were trimmed by 3 bases and 1 base, with 10 bases remaining between them. The V gene's germline CDR1 is MDHEN and CDR2 SYDVKM. The CDR3 spans 14 residues.

Many counts were recorded for this clonotype. The chain is built from TRBV20-1 and TRBJ1-5; tentative D call: TRBD1 (6 bases). Trimming took off 1 base at V and 4 bases at J, with 8 bases between the two ends. CDR1 and CDR2 (germline): DFQATT, SNEGSKA (reference sequence). This CDR3 comprises 13 residues. The CDR3 nucleotides are TGCAGTGCTAGAGTACAGGGAAATCAGCCCCAGCATTTT. Amino acids: CSARVQGNQPQHF.

The J gene is TRBJ2-2, the V gene TRBV3-1; D is unclear. The V end lost 4 bases, the J end lost 5 bases, and 17 bases lay between the germline ends. The CDR3 sequence is 16 residues long. Germline V CDR1 and CDR2: LGHDT, YNNKEL (reference sequence). In nucleotides, the CDR3 is TGTGCCAGCAGCCTCCACCCGGCCCAGCAAACCGGGGAGCTGTTTTTT. Translating gives CASSLHPAQQTGELFF.

CDR3 in DNA: TGTGCCAGCAACTCCGGGGCCATTCAGCCCCAGCATTTT. It yields the protein CASNSGAIQPQHF. V gene TRBV2 combines with J gene TRBJ1-5; tentatively, D is TRBD1 (5 bases). CDR1 is SNHLY, CDR2 FYNNEI, per germline. CDR3 length: 13 amino acids. V shed 7 bases and J shed 6 bases, with 13 bases lying between them.

Comment on this clonotype: An end of the junction does not agree with germline; a read error may underlie this. The chain has TRBV20-1 and TRBJ1-5; D ambiguous. This CDR3 is built from 13 residues. The germline gives CDR1 DFQATT, CDR2 SNEGSKA (reference sequence). CDR3 in amino acids: CSARRARYQLQHF. The CDR3, as DNA: TGCAGTGCTAGAAGGGCCAGATATCAGCTCCAGCATTTT.